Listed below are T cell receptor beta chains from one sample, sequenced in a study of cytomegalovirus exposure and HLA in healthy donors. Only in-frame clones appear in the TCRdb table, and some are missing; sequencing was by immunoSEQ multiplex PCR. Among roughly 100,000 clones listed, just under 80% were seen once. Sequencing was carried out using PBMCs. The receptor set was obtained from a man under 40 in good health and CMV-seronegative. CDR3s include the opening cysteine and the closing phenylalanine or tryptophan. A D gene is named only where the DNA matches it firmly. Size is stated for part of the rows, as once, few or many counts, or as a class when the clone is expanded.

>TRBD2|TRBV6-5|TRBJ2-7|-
TGTGCCAGCAGTTACAGGCGGGAGGTGCGTTACGAGCAGTACTTC
CASSYRREVRYEQYF
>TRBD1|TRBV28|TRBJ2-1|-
TGTGCCAGCAGTTTTAACAGGGGGGTTTCAAATGAGCAGTTCTTC
CASSFNRGVSNEQFF
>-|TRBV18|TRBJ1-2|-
TGTGCCAGCTCACCAGACGGAGCTAACTATGGCTACACCTTC
CASSPDGANYGYTF
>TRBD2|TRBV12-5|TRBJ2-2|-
TGTGCTAGTGGCCCGTCACTAGCGGGGGGCTCGGAAAACACCGGGGAGCTGTTTTTT
CASGPSLAGGSENTGELFF
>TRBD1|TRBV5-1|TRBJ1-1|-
TGCGCCAGCAAGGAAGGGGGCTGGAACACTGAAGCTTTCTTT
CASKEGGWNTEAFF
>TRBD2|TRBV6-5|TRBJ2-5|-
TGTGCCAGCAGCTTAATAGCGGGAGAGACCCAGTACTTC
CASSLIAGETQYF
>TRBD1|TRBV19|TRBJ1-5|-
TGTGCCAGTAGCGGGACAGGCAATCAGCCCCAGCATTTT
CASSGTGNQPQHF
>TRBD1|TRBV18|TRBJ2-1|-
TGTGCCAGCTCACCCCGGGACAGGGCCGACAATGAGCAGTTCTTC
CASSPRDRADNEQFF
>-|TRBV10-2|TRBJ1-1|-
TGCGCCAGCTGTAAGGGAGACACTGAAGCTTTCTTT
CASCKGDTEAFF
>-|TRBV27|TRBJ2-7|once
TGTGCCAGCAGTTCTCAGCAAGGGGTGGGCGACGAGCAGTACTTC
CASSSQQGVGDEQYF
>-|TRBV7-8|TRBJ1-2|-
TGTGCCAGCAGCTTAGCGCTCAGGGGCAATGGCTACACCTTC
CASSLALRGNGYTF
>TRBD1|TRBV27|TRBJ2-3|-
TGTGCCAGCGGACAGGGGAGCACAGATACGCAGTATTTT
CASGQGSTDTQYF
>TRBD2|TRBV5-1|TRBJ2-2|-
TGCGCCAGCAGCGGGGGGGGGATCTCCGGGGAGCTGTTTTTT
CASSGGGISGELFF
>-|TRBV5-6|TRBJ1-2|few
TGTGCCAGCAGCCTACCTGAGGCCCGAATCTATGGCTACACCTTC
CASSLPEARIYGYTF
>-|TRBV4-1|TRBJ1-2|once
TGCGCCAGCAGCCAAGATATGCAGGGGAACTATGGCTACACCTTC
CASSQDMQGNYGYTF
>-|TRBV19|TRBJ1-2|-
TGTGCCAGTAGCCCCGGGCGGGGGTCGCTCTATGGCTACACCTTC
CASSPGRGSLYGYTF
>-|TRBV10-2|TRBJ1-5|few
TGCGCCAGCAGCCCAGGGGAAAGACAGCCCCAGCATTTT
CASSPGERQPQHF
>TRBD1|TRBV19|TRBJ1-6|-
TGTGCCAGTAGTAGTTACAGGGGATTTCACTTT
CASSSYRGFHF
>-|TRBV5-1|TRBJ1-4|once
TGCGCCAGCAGCTTGGCCGGGAGGGTGGATGAAAAACTGTTTTTT
CASSLAGRVDEKLFF
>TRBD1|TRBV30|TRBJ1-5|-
TGTGCCTGGAGTAAACACAGGGGCGGTCAGCCCCAGCATTTT
CAWSKHRGGQPQHF
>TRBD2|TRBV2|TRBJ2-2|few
TGTGCCAGCAGGAGACTAGCGGGGAAAACCGGGGAGCTGTTTTTT
CASRRLAGKTGELFF
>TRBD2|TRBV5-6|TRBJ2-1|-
TGTGCCAGCACCGCAATCCCTAGCGGGGGATACAATGAGCAGTTCTTC
CASTAIPSGGYNEQFF
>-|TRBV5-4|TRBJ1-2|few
TGTGCCAGCAGCTTGTGGGCAGCTGGGGGCTACACCTTC
CASSLWAAGGYTF
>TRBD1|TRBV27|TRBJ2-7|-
TGTGCCAGCAGCCGAAGGGGGCCCTACGAGCAGTACTTC
CASSRRGPYEQYF
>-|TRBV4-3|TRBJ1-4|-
TGCGCCAGCAGCCAAGATCCGGGTAGTAATGAAAAACTGTTTTTT
CASSQDPGSNEKLFF
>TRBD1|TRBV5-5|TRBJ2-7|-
TGTGCCAGCAGTGATGACAGGGTCCCCTACGAGCAGTACTTC
CASSDDRVPYEQYF
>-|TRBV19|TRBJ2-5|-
TGTGCCAGTAGTAGGACAGCGACCCAACAAGAGACCCAGTACTTC
CASSRTATQQETQYF
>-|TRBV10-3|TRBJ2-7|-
TGTGCCATCAGTGATGGGCAGGGGTCCTACGAGCAGTACTTC
CAISDGQGSYEQYF
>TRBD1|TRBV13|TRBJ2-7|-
TGTGCCAGCAGCTTAGTCCAGGGGGCAGGCGAGCAGTACTTC
CASSLVQGAGEQYF
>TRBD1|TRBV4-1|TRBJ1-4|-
TGCGCCAGCAGCCAAGAGGAGACAGGGATTAATGAAAAACTGTTTTTT
CASSQEETGINEKLFF
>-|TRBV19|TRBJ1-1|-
TGTGCCAGTACCCAGACAGGTAGGATGACTGAAGCTTTCTTT
CASTQTGRMTEAFF
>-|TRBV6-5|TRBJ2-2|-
TGTGCCAGCAGACAGGCCATGAACACCGGGGAGCTGTTTTTT
CASRQAMNTGELFF
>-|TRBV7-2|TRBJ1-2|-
TGTGCCAGCAGCCCCGTCGACTATGGCTACACCTTC
CASSPVDYGYTF
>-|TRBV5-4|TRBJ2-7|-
TGTGCCAGCAGCTCCCCTACTAGCAAAAACTATACCTACGAGCAGTACTTC
CASSSPTSKNYTYEQYF
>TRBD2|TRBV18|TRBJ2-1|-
TGTGCCAGCTCACCGCTAGCGGGAGATCTCAATGAGCAGTTCTTC
CASSPLAGDLNEQFF